The present entry profiles one T cell receptor beta chain with its context. Its recognized antigen is unknown. It has no much larger one-base neighbor in the sample; base qualities were not kept. Different DNA sequences within this sample yield the same CDR3. The entry originates in a study of shared clonotypes between healthy human individuals (TCRdb year 2020). General notes on the study: A couple of women and a few men aged 18 to 49 years were included in the cohort. For each donor, CD4 naive and CD4 memory were each given three plates, CD8 naive was given two plates, and CD8 memory was given one plate. To estimate repertoire size and how much clonotypes are shared between individuals, the study performed deep sequencing of blood TCR repertoires from 4 to 6 healthy adults. To increase sequencing depth and limit assay-specific biases, TCR repertoire library preparation and sequencing were carried out by different laboratories using diverse techniques. Leukapheresis yielded between about 0.8 and 9.5 billion PBMCs per donor.

TCR CDR3 regions were amplified from genomic DNA by multiplex PCR using the deep immunoSEQ assay. Genomic DNA extracted from each cell subset was distributed evenly over all wells of several immunoSEQ 96-well plates, and each plate served as one replicate. Each replicate PCR for sorted subsets received around 200 ng genomic DNA, equal to 28,000 or so T cell genomes. Purified libraries were measured with a Qubit 3.0 fluorometer, size-checked on a Bioanalyzer 2100, and measured again with the KAPA Library Quantification kit. Each immunoSEQ 96-well plate was sequenced on its own single-read 150-cycle Illumina NextSeq 550 flow cell. The study's processing was this. Because the immunoSEQ output included only junctional sequences and no quality scores, the filtering could not be the same as the filtering used for full-length reads. To assign V/J genes and CDR3, sequences were annotated against IMGT germline references using PyIR, a Python wrapper for IgBLAST v1.9. Any read was removed if the V/J assignment was weak (E-value above 1e-6), the CDR3 was missing, or the read contained stop codons, out-of-frame junctions, or ambiguous translated residues. V3J clonotypes were defined by identical inferred V gene, J gene, and CDR3 amino acid sequence. To compute the percentage overlap between repertoires, the number of shared unique clonotypes was divided by the size of the smaller repertoire. Richness of each repertoire was evaluated using RTK rarefaction, the Chao1 estimator, and Recon v2.1 estimates of unobserved clonotypes. Generation probabilities were computed with OLGA for all TCRbeta clonotypes obtained by the gDNA method from a handful of donors. TCRdb limited this immuneACCESS table to in-frame rearrangements with V and J called. A share of clones is missing; checked studies link under half to unresolved V genes, and the rest is unexplained. V, J and clone size are taken as reported in that table, and D and trimming were inferred from the DNA itself. Here the sample has about 2.3 million clones; around 90% occur a single time. 0.37% of the sample rests with the top ten.

Healthy HIV-negative adults with no recently reported acute infections or vaccinations were included as donors. All donors were Caucasian adults living in Nashville, Tennessee, USA. CD4+ T cells were enriched by magnetic negative selection, after which naive cells were positively selected on CD45RA and the negative fraction was taken as the memory subset. Blood was obtained by leukapheresis, after which PBMCs were separated by Ficoll-Histopaque density gradient centrifugation and cryopreserved in liquid nitrogen vapor phase. Purity and quantity of every magnetically sorted T cell population were checked by analytical flow cytometry. From each sorted fraction, genomic DNA was isolated and quantified by UV absorbance on a Nanodrop 2000c. Broader findings and caveats from the paper: Rarefaction of sorted-subset datasets indicated incomplete sequencing despite the large sequencing depth. Estimated clonotype richness was generally larger for naive than for memory subsets. Only blood was sampled, and tissue TCR repertoires likely differ from those in blood. The genetic and exposure-history diversity represented was limited by the small number of donors. Clonotypes shared by all four sorted-subset donors showed higher generation probabilities than non-shared clonotypes. Pairwise subsampling indicated that sequencing depth was expected to affect the degree of clonotype sharing among donors. Sharing across a handful of donors was observed for approximately 4.6% of naive CD4, over 3% of naive CD8, 2.3% of memory CD4, and about 0.39% of memory CD8 clonotypes.

CDR1 MNHEY and CDR2 SVGAGI are derived from the germline V gene. The CDR3, from cysteine to phenylalanine, totals 15 residues. This entry keeps only the CDR3 DNA: 45 bases, framed from base 1. The germline V and J ends show losses of 5 bases and 2 bases respectively, and no gene match explains 6 bases of the junction. The TCR was taken from a man aged 18 to 35 in good health. Some clones in this sample may be carry-over from other donors' samples. The material sequenced was naive CD4+ T cells from PBMCs. The cell subset or site label for this specimen denotes: CD45RA+ positively selected. The V and J segments used are TRBV6-5 and TRBJ1-3; 7 central bases correspond to TRBD1. The CDR3 reads CASSRTGDPGNTIYF. The DNA sequence is as follows: TGTGCCAGCAGTCGAACAGGGGACCCTGGAAACACCATATATTTT.